This T cell receptor (beta chain) was captured in a study of T cells in Graves' hyperthyroidism and ophthalmopathy. From RNA transcripts, TCR beta CDR3 regions were amplified. A set of HTBI primers served as the primers for a first-round RT-PCR of the TCR CDR3. TCRdb fed the multiplex PCR reads into MiXCR, producing one record per CDR3 protein. The sample contains nearly 600,000 distinct CDR3 sequences, 14% of which appear only once. This CDR3 is built from 17 residues. Trimming at V came to 0 bases and at J to 0 bases, leaving 8 bases not matched to a gene. Germline loops: CDR1 SGHDT, CDR2 YYEEEE. The V and J genes are TRBV5-6 and TRBJ2-7, with 8 bases lining up with TRBD2. Material: blood. The sequence was collected from a woman younger than 30 with Graves' ophthalmopathy. The CDR3 DNA is TGTGCCAGCAGCTTGGCTCTTATTAGCGGGACCTCCTACGAGCAGTACTTC. Translation gives CASSLALISGTSYEQYF.